The 14 T cell receptor beta chains below were found in one sample sequenced in a study of human T cells and chemical hapten exposure. TCRdb called the RACE reads again in MiXCR, with one record for every CDR3 protein. The table lists some 400,000 distinct CDR3 sequences, more than 4.5% of them singletons. Time point in this sample: patch test 1, 2 weeks after DPC sensitization. Treatment defined: therapeutic diphenylcyclopropenone sensitization with weekly scalp DPC. Material: whole blood, obtained in connection with sensitization to the hapten diphenylcyclopropenone (DPC). These receptors originate from a woman between 50 and 59 years old with alopecia areata. Some clones in this sample may be carry-over from other donors' samples.

This clonotype has just a few counts. The chain recombines TRBV28 with TRBJ2-7; weak D call: TRBD1 (6 bases). Germline V gene lookup returns CDR1 MDHEN and CDR2 SYDVKM. V lost 10 bases and J 0 bases, leaving 16 bases between the germline ends. The length of the CDR3 is 14 residues. CDR3 sequence: CATETGQSSYEQYF. As DNA, the CDR3 is TGTGCCACCGAGACAGGCCAGAGCTCCTACGAGCAGTACTTC. Using reference TRBV28 and TRBJ2-7 for the parts outside the CDR3, the full variable domain is DVKVTQSSRYLVKRTGEKVFLECVQDMDHENMFWYRQDPGLGLRLIYFSYDVKMKEKGDIPEGYSVSREKKERFSLILESASTNQTSMYLCATETGQSSYEQYFGPGTRLTVT.

The sample holds a few counts of this clonotype. The chain recombines TRBV27 with TRBJ1-5; D not certain. The CDR3 loop spans 15 amino acids. Germline V gene data show CDR1 as MNHEY and CDR2 as SMNVEV (reference sequence). Between the trimmed V and J ends, which lost 2 bases and 3 bases, there was a span of 11 bases. As DNA, the CDR3 is TGTGCCAGCAGTTTAGGGTCAGGCGTCAATCAGCCCCAGCATTTT. Amino acids: CASSLGSGVNQPQHF.

This clonotype was seen once. In DNA form, the CDR3 reads TGTGCCAGCAGTAGACAGGGGGTGTGCTCCTATAATTCACCCCTCCACTTT. This translates into CASSRQGVCSYNSPLHF. The chain is built from TRBV5-5 and TRBJ1-6; 9 bases are shared with TRBD1. The CDR3 loop spans 17 amino acids. V lost 5 bases and J lost 0; bases outside the gene matches: 6. CDR1 is SGHKS, CDR2 YYEKEE, per germline (reference sequence).

CDR3 in DNA: TGTGCCAGCAGTTTCGTGACAGGTACCTACGAGCAGTACTTC. This encodes CASSFVTGTYEQYF. The chain combines TRBV28 with TRBJ2-7, with D possibly TRBD1 on 6 matching bases. Trimming took off 3 bases at V and 2 bases at J, with 11 bases between the two ends. The CDR3 contains 14 residues. CDR1 and CDR2 (germline): MDHEN, SYDVKM.

This clonotype appeared a few times. The J gene is TRBJ2-5, the V gene TRBV29-1; TRBD2 might be the D (5 bases). With 4 bases removed from V and 7 bases from J, the gap between germline ends came to 16 bases. CDR1 is SQVTM and CDR2 is ANQGSEA in the germline V gene. The CDR3 has 13 amino acids. The CDR3 here is CSVGIRTLGTQYF. DNA of the CDR3: TGCAGCGTTGGGATAAGGACTTTGGGGACCCAGTACTTC.

The table lists this clonotype with a few counts. V usage is TRBV11-3 and J usage is TRBJ1-1; 7 bases fit TRBD1. CDR3 length: 16 amino acids. V was clipped by 1 base and J by 1 base; unmatched bases: 6. Per the germline V gene, CDR1 is SGHNT and CDR2 is YENEEA. DNA of the CDR3: TGTGCCAGCAGCTTAGGGTCCGGGACAGAGAACACTGAAGCTTTCTTT. As protein: CASSLGSGTENTEAFF.

This clonotype was observed at least ten times. The rearrangement joins TRBV4-2 to TRBJ2-3; D uncertain. CDR3 size: 14 residues. Germline-derived CDR1 and CDR2 are LGHNA and YNFKEQ. Trimming stripped 0 bases from V and 0 bases from J, with 4 bases between. CDR3 amino acids: CASSQDGSTDTQYF. The DNA of the CDR3 is TGTGCCAGCAGCCAAGATGGAAGCACAGATACGCAGTATTTT.

This clonotype was observed at least ten times. The chain links TRBV20-1 to TRBJ1-1; D unresolved. V was cut by 5 bases and J by 3 bases, with 10 bases left in between. Germline V gene data show CDR1 as DFQATT and CDR2 as SNEGSKA (reference sequence). The CDR3 is 12 amino acids. CDR3 sequence: CSAPLSDTEAFF. In DNA, the CDR3 is TGCAGTGCTCCCCTCAGTGACACTGAAGCTTTCTTT.

This clonotype was detected many times. J is TRBJ1-1 and V is TRBV12-3 or TRBV12-4; D call uncertain. This CDR3 region has 14 residues. Trimming cost V 7 bases and J 2 bases, with 14 bases left between them. CDR3 DNA sequence: TGTGCCAGCACCCGGGTAGCGGAAAACACTGAAGCTTTCTTT. The encoded protein is CASTRVAENTEAFF.

The V and J genes are TRBV7-2 and TRBJ2-7; D possibly corresponds to TRBD2 (6 bases). Germline V gene sequence: CDR1 SGHTA, CDR2 FQGNSA. The germline V and J ends were trimmed by 5 bases and 6 bases, with 17 bases remaining between them. The CDR3 spans 14 residues. In nucleotides, the CDR3 is TGTGCCAGCAGCACCGGCGCGGGGACCCGCGAGCAGTACTTC. Translating gives CASSTGAGTREQYF.

This clonotype was seen repeatedly, ten times or more. The CDR3 spells CASSSPGERTDHIRAFF. CDR3 nucleotides: TGTGCCAGCAGCTCGCCCGGGGAGCGGACGGATCACATACGGGCTTTCTTT. The chain recombines TRBV7-9 with TRBJ1-1; D gene unclear. Deletions cut 4 bases from V and 11 bases from J, with 29 bases between. CDR3 length: 17 amino acids. The germline V gene has CDR1 SEHNR and CDR2 FQNEAQ (reference sequence).

There are many counts of this clonotype. The V call is TRBV28, the J call TRBJ1-3; no clear D. Germline values: CDR1 MDHEN, CDR2 SYDVKM. The CDR3 length is 14 residues. The V end was cut by 5 bases, the J end by 0 bases, with 8 bases between. The chain's CDR3 is CASSAISSGNTIYF. CDR3 in DNA: TGTGCCAGCAGTGCCATCAGCTCTGGAAACACCATATATTTT.

This clonotype was observed many times. The chain recombines TRBV27 with TRBJ2-5; TRBD1 or TRBD2 may be the D gene (5 bases each). This CDR3 region has 16 residues. Trimming stripped 7 bases from V and 5 bases from J, with 23 bases between. The germline gives CDR1 MNHEY, CDR2 SMNVEV (reference sequence). In nucleotides, the CDR3 is TGTGCCAGCATGCCGTGGTTGGTGGGACCTCGGGAGACCCAGTACTTC. This gives the protein CASMPWLVGPRETQYF.

There are many counts of this clonotype. V is TRBV21-1 and J is TRBJ2-4; TRBD1, the D gene given by the table, was not confirmed from the DNA. TRBV21-1 is labeled a pseudogene. The CDR3 is 18 amino acids. This chain's CDR3 is CASSKGIARVWAKNIQYF. CDR3 DNA sequence: TGTGCCAGCAGCAAGGGGATTGCCAGGGTTTGGGCCAAAAACATTCAGTACTTC.